Each of the 9 T cell receptor beta chains below was sequenced from the same sample in a study of shared clonotypes between healthy human individuals (dated by TCRdb to the early 2020s). The library was made by the immunoSEQ multiplex PCR assay. Here the immuneACCESS table is served through TCRdb, limited to in-frame sequences with V and J called. Missing clones are a known gap in these copies; in checked studies unresolved V genes cover under half, and the rest lacks a known reason. This sample comprises approximately 2.5 million clones, about 92% of them detected only once. Around 0.14% of the sample rests with the top ten. Sequencing was done on a sample of naive CD4+ T cells sorted from blood. Taken with the paper, the label for cell subset or site translates to: CD45RA+ positively selected. The receptor set was obtained from a man aged 18 to 29 in good health.

This chain uses TRBV7-9 with TRBJ2-5; D unclear. The V gene's germline CDR1 is SEHNR and CDR2 FQNEAQ (reference sequence). V gave up 1 base and J gave up 7 bases, with 10 bases separating them. The CDR3 is 13 amino acids. The CDR3, as DNA: TGTGCCAGCAGCTTAGAAACTCCCCCGACCCAGTACTTC. Translating gives CASSLETPPTQYF.

In the case of this clone: The sample has other DNA sequences that encode this CDR3 too. The gene calls are TRBV4-3 and TRBJ2-3; 7 bases match TRBD2. The CDR3 has 14 residues. Trimming removed 4 bases from V and 0 bases from J; junction bases left unmatched: 1. Germline V CDR1 and CDR2: LGHNA, YSLEER. CDR3 bases: TGCGCCAGCAGCCGGACTAGGAGCACAGATACGCAGTATTTT. Translation gives CASSRTRSTDTQYF.

The chain recombines TRBV28 with TRBJ2-7; 7 nucleotides agree with TRBD1. The CDR3 length is 15 residues. J gave up 3 bases and V 6 bases, and 11 bases lay outside the gene matches. The V gene's germline CDR1 is MDHEN and CDR2 SYDVKM. CDR3 loop: CASSRKGAAFYEQYF. Here the CDR3 DNA reads TGTGCCAGCAGCCGAAAGGGGGCCGCTTTCTACGAGCAGTACTTC. Complete variable domain (other parts from reference TRBV28 and TRBJ2-7): DVKVTQSSRYLVKRTGEKVFLECVQDMDHENMFWYRQDPGLGLRLIYFSYDVKMKEKGDIPEGYSVSREKKERFSLILESASTNQTSMYLCASSRKGAAFYEQYFGPGTRLTVT.

The J gene is TRBJ2-7, the V gene TRBV10-3, with 7 positions matching TRBD1. Trimming at V came to 4 bases and at J to 3 bases, leaving 6 bases not matched to a gene. The CDR3 covers 14 residues. Germline lookup yields CDR1 ENHRY and CDR2 SYGVKD. CDR3 in amino acids: CAISGAGGNYEQYF. The CDR3 DNA follows: TGTGCCATCAGTGGGGCAGGGGGTAACTACGAGCAGTACTTC.

This clone was detected only a few times. The chain links TRBV4-1 to TRBJ1-5; the match to TRBD1 covers 10 bases. Germline assignment: CDR1 MGHRA and CDR2 YSYEKL. V lost 0 bases and J lost 11; bases outside the gene matches: 7. CDR3 length equals 15 residues. The CDR3 loop reads CASSQETGQGRSQHF. The CDR3 coding sequence is TGCGCCAGCAGCCAAGAAACGGGACAGGGGAGGTCCCAGCATTTT.

The rearrangement links TRBV30 to TRBJ1-1; no reliable D call. The germline V and J ends were trimmed by 4 bases and 1 base, with 10 bases remaining between them. The CDR3 has 13 residues. The germline V gene encodes CDR1 GTSNPN and CDR2 SVGIG (reference sequence). The CDR3 reads CAWTFPGNTEAFF. The CDR3 region has the DNA TGTGCCTGGACTTTCCCGGGGAACACTGAAGCTTTCTTT.

The CDR3 here is CASSAHEGSSYEQYF. CDR3 DNA: TGTGCCAGCAGCGCCCACGAGGGCTCGTCCTACGAGCAGTACTTC. V usage is TRBV9 and J usage is TRBJ2-7, with a weak D call TRBD2 (5 bases). Trimming left V 3 bases short and J 1 base short, with 14 bases between. The CDR3 length is 15 residues. Germline V gene data show CDR1 as SGDLS and CDR2 as YYNGEE. The variable domain in full, completed from reference TRBV9 and TRBJ2-7, reads DSGVTQTPKHLITATGQRVTLRCSPRSGDLSVYWYQQSLDQGLQFLIQYYNGEERAKGNILERFSAQQFPDLHSELNLSSLELGDSALYFCASSAHEGSSYEQYFGPGTRLTVT.

The CDR3: CASRQDLAGAETQYF. CDR3 in DNA: TGTGCCAGCAGGCAGGATCTAGCGGGGGCGGAGACCCAGTACTTC. This sequence joins TRBV2 and TRBJ2-5; 10 positions agree with TRBD2. Germline lookup yields CDR1 SNHLY and CDR2 FYNNEI. CDR3 size: 15 residues. The V and J ends lost 6 bases and 5 bases, in that order; junction bases with no gene match: 9.

The J gene is TRBJ1-4, the V gene TRBV11-2; 7 bases are shared with TRBD1. V shed 4 bases and J 3 bases; nucleotides not matched to a gene: 5. CDR3 size: 15 residues. Germline-derived CDR1 and CDR2 are SGHAT and FQNNGV. DNA for the CDR3: TGTGCCAGCAGCTGGACCGGGACAGCTAATGAAAAACTGTTTTTT. Translation gives CASSWTGTANEKLFF.